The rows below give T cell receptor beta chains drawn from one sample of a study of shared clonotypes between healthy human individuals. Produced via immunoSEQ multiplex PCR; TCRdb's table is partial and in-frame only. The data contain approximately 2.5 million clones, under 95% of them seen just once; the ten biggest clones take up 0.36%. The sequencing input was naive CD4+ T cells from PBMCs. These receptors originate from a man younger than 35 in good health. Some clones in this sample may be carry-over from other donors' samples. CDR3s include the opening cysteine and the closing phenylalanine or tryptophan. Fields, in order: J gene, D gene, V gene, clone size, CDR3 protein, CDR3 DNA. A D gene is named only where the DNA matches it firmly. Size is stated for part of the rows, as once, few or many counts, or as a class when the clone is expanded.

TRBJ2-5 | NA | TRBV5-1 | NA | CASSLWSALRETQYF | TGCGCCAGCAGCTTGTGGTCAGCCCTCAGAGAGACCCAGTACTTC
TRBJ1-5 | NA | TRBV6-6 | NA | CASSDIGRVNQPQHF | TGTGCCAGCAGTGACATCGGGCGGGTCAATCAGCCCCAGCATTTT
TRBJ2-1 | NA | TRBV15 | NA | CATSRGINEQFF | TGTGCCACCAGCAGAGGTATAAATGAGCAGTTCTTC
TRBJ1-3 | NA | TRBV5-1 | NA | CASSLEPESGNTIYF | TGCGCCAGCAGCTTGGAACCAGAGTCTGGAAACACCATATATTTT
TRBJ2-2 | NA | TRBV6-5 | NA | CASSSTGKANTGELFF | TGTGCCAGCAGTTCCACAGGGAAAGCGAACACCGGGGAGCTGTTTTTT
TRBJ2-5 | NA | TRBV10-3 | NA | CATGFGTQYQETQYF | TGTGCCACGGGGTTCGGGACTCAGTACCAAGAGACCCAGTACTTC
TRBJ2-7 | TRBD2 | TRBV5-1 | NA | CASSLGASGSYEQYF | TGCGCCAGCAGCTTGGGTGCTAGCGGATCCTACGAGCAGTACTTC
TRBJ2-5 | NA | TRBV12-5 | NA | CASGSTAQETQYF | TGTGCTAGTGGTTCGACAGCCCAAGAGACCCAGTACTTC
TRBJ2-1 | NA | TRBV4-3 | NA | CASSQQGGPYNEQFF | TGCGCCAGCAGCCAACAGGGGGGACCTTACAATGAGCAGTTCTTC
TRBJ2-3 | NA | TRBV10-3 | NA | CAISLAALPDTQYF | TGTGCCATCAGTCTAGCCGCCCTTCCAGATACGCAGTATTTT
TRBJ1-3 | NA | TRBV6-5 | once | CASSSTHSGNTIYF | TGTGCCAGCAGTTCCACACACTCTGGAAACACCATATATTTT
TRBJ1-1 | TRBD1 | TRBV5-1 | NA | CASSSRQGARGDEAFF | TGCGCCAGCAGCTCGAGACAGGGGGCCCGAGGGGATGAAGCTTTCTTT
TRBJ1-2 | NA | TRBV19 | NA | CASSLGGLYGYTF | TGTGCCAGTAGCTTAGGGGGACTCTATGGCTACACCTTC
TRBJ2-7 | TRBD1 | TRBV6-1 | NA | CASSEAAGRGSSLNYEQYF | TGTGCCAGCAGTGAAGCGGCAGGCAGGGGGTCCAGTCTCAACTACGAGCAGTACTTC
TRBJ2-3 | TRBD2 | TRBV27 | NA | CASSLLAGGNLDTQYF | TGTGCCAGCAGTTTACTAGCGGGAGGCAATCTTGATACGCAGTATTTT
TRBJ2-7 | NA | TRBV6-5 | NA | CASRAQGSYEQYF | TGTGCCAGCAGGGCCCAGGGGTCCTACGAGCAGTACTTC
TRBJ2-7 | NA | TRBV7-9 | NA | CASSLETEQYF | TGTGCCAGCAGCTTAGAGACCGAGCAGTACTTC
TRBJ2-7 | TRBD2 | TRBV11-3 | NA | CASSFEAGEWSEQYF | TGTGCCAGCAGCTTTGAAGCGGGAGAGTGGTCCGAGCAGTACTTC
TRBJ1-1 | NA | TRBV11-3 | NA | CASSRGGRDTEAFF | TGTGCCAGCAGCCGAGGAGGGCGGGACACTGAAGCTTTCTTT
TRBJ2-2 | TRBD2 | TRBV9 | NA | CASSGSAGDWTGELFF | TGTGCCAGCAGCGGATCAGCGGGAGACTGGACCGGGGAGCTGTTTTTT
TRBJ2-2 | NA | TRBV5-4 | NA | CASSLRSRSSGTGELFF | TGTGCCAGCAGCTTGCGGTCTAGGTCCTCGGGCACCGGGGAGCTGTTTTTT
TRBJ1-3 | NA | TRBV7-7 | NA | CASSAGPNSGNTIYF | TGTGCCAGCAGCGCGGGACCGAACTCTGGAAACACCATATATTTT
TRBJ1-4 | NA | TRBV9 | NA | CASSVTPNEKLFF | TGTGCCAGCAGCGTGACACCCAATGAAAAACTGTTTTTT
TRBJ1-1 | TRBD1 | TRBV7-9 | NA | CASSSTGISTEAFF | TGTGCCAGCAGCTCGACAGGGATTTCCACTGAAGCTTTCTTT
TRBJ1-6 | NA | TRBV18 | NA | CASSPGHPISPLHF | TGTGCCAGCTCGCCGGGACACCCCATTTCACCCCTCCACTTT
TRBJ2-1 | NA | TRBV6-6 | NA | CATSARAEQFF | TGTGCCACCAGTGCCAGAGCTGAGCAGTTCTTC
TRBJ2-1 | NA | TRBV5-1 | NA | CASSWPEGGGSYNEQFF | TGCGCCAGCAGCTGGCCCGAGGGGGGCGGGAGTTACAATGAGCAGTTCTTC
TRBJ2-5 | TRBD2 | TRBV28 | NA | CASSLAAGVRETQYF | TGTGCCAGCAGTTTAGCTGCGGGGGTTCGGGAGACCCAGTACTTC
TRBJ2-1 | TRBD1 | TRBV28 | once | CASDKQGAVAEQFF | TGTGCCAGCGATAAACAGGGGGCTGTCGCTGAGCAGTTCTTC
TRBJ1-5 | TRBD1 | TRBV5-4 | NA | CASSRRDRGINQPQHF | TGTGCCAGCAGCCGCCGGGACAGGGGGATCAATCAGCCCCAGCATTTT
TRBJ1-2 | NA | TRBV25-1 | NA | CASSESSAYGYTF | TGTGCCAGCAGTGAATCGTCAGCCTATGGCTACACCTTC
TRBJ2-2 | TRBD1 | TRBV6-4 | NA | CASRPQGYTGELFF | TGTGCCAGCAGACCACAGGGGTACACCGGGGAGCTGTTTTTT
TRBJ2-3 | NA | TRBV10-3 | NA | CAISEIDWGHNTDTQYF | TGTGCCATCAGTGAGATCGATTGGGGCCATAACACAGATACGCAGTATTTT
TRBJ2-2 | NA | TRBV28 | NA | CASRAYVGASGTGELFF | TGTGCCAGCAGGGCTTACGTAGGGGCGTCAGGCACCGGGGAGCTGTTTTTT
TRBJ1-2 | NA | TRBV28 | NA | CASSSPGRPDGYTF | TGTGCCAGCAGCTCCCCCGGCAGGCCCGATGGCTACACCTTC
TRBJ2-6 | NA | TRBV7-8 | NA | CASSLRATSSGANVLTF | TGTGCCAGCAGCTTAAGGGCCACGAGCTCTGGGGCCAACGTCCTGACTTTC
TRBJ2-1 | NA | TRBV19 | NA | CASSSRLGNEQFF | TGTGCCAGTAGTTCGAGACTAGGCAATGAGCAGTTCTTC
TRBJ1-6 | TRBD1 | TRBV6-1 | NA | CASGDRLYNSPLHF | TGTGCCAGCGGGGACAGGCTTTATAATTCACCCCTCCACTTT
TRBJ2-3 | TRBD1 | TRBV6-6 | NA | CASSFNRGFTDTQYF | TGTGCCAGCAGTTTCAACAGGGGTTTCACAGATACGCAGTATTTT
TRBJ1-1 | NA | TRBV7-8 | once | CASSLRGRNTEAFF | TGTGCCAGCAGCTTAAGGGGGAGGAACACTGAAGCTTTCTTT
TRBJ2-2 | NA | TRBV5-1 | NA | CASSFQLVNTGELFF | TGCGCCAGCAGCTTCCAGCTAGTGAACACCGGGGAGCTGTTTTTT
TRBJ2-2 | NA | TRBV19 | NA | CASSIDYWGTPTGELFF | TGTGCCAGTAGTATAGACTACTGGGGGACCCCCACCGGGGAGCTGTTTTTT
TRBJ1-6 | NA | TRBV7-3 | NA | CASSLLEQGNSPLHF | TGTGCCAGCAGCTTACTTGAACAGGGAAATTCACCCCTCCACTTT
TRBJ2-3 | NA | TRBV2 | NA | CASRGPGTFTEFGGTDTQYF | TGTGCCAGCAGGGGTCCCGGGACATTTACGGAATTTGGGGGGACAGATACGCAGTATTTT
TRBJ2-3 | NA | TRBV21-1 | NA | CASSKEGACSTDTQYF | TGTGCCAGCAGCAAAGAGGGGGCCTGTAGCACAGATACGCAGTATTTT
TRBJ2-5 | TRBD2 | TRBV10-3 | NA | CATLAGEEETQYF | TGTGCCACGCTAGCGGGAGAGGAGGAGACCCAGTACTTC
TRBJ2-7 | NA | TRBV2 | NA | CASTLEGYEQYF | TGTGCCAGCACCCTGGAGGGCTACGAGCAGTACTTC
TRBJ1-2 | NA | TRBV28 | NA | CASSPPGAPVGYGYTF | TGTGCCAGCAGTCCCCCGGGGGCCCCAGTAGGCTATGGCTACACCTTC
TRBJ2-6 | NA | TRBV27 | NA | CARSRGTGHSGANVLTF | TGTGCCAGAAGCAGAGGCACAGGGCACTCTGGGGCCAACGTCCTGACTTTC
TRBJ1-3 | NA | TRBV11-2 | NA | CASSPRGDYSGNTIYF | TGTGCCAGCAGCCCGCGGGGCGACTACTCTGGAAACACCATATATTTT
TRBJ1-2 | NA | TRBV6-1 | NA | CASSERTGLSGYTF | TGTGCCAGCAGTGAACGAACAGGGTTGTCTGGCTACACCTTC
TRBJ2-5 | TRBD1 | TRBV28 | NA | CASSPREGTRDRVTQYF | TGTGCCAGCAGTCCGAGAGAGGGTACACGGGACAGGGTGACCCAGTACTTC
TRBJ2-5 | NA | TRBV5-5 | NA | CASSRRGGVVETQYF | TGTGCCAGCAGCCGCCGCGGAGGGGTGGTAGAGACCCAGTACTTC
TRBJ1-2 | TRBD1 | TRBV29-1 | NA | CSVTGLGYGYTF | TGCAGCGTGACAGGGTTGGGCTATGGCTACACCTTC
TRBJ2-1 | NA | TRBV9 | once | CASSAAGGSSYNEQFF | TGTGCCAGCAGCGCCGCCGGGGGAAGCTCCTACAATGAGCAGTTCTTC
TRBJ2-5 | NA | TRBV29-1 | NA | CSATWGVETQYF | TGCAGTGCTACCTGGGGGGTAGAGACCCAGTACTTC
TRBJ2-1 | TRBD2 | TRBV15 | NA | CATSGHPGLAGVSIYNEQFF | TGTGCCACCAGCGGGCATCCAGGACTAGCGGGGGTTAGTATTTACAATGAGCAGTTCTTC
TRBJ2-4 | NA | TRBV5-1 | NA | CASSLVGGASKNIQYF | TGCGCCAGCAGCTTGGTTGGGGGGGCTTCCAAAAACATTCAGTACTTC
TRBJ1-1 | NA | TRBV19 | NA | CASSMPGGPMNTEAFF | TGTGCCAGTAGTATGCCGGGAGGGCCCATGAACACTGAAGCTTTCTTT
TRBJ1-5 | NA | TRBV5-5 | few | CASSLVPAGRAGQPQHF | TGTGCCAGCAGCTTGGTCCCAGCTGGGCGGGCAGGTCAGCCCCAGCATTTT